This passage covers 7 T cell receptor beta chains from one sample sequenced in a study of cytomegalovirus exposure and HLA in healthy donors. The PCR made use of 60 Vbeta and 13 Jbeta primers. The assay was immunoSEQ multiplex PCR, and TCRdb's table has in-frame clones only and misses some. There are approximately 150,000 clones in the sample; around 78% occur only once, and 5% to 7.5% lies in the top ten. The sequencing sample was made of PBMCs. All receptors come from a woman aged 40 to 50 in good health and CMV-seropositive.

The chain joins TRBV7-2 to TRBJ2-1; D perhaps matches TRBD2 (6 bases). Trimming left V 5 bases short and J 4 bases short, with 6 bases between. There are 12 residues in the CDR3. From germline, CDR1 is SGHTA and CDR2 FQGNSA. In DNA form, the CDR3 reads TGTGCCAGCAGCCGGGGGTACAATGAGCAGTTCTTC. This gives the protein CASSRGYNEQFF.

This chain links TRBV18 with TRBJ1-5; no firm D call. CDR3 length: 14 residues. Trimming took off 5 bases at V and 3 bases at J, with 11 bases between the two ends. The germline V gene encodes CDR1 KGHSH and CDR2 LQKENI. The CDR3 here is CASSSGRDNQPQHF. CDR3 nucleotides: TGTGCCAGCTCATCCGGACGGGACAATCAGCCCCAGCATTTT.

V gene TRBV21-1 combines with J gene TRBJ2-1; the D call TRBD1 from the table was never checked on the DNA. TRBV21-1 is deemed a pseudogene. This CDR3 comprises 15 residues. The CDR3 here is CASSTGQREGNEQFF. CDR3 nucleotides: TGTGCCAGCAGCACCGGACAGAGGGAAGGGAATGAGCAGTTCTTC.

The chain employs TRBV4-2 and TRBJ2-1; TRBD2 aligns across 9 bases. Germline CDR1 and CDR2: LGHNA and YNFKEQ. V trimming: 4 bases; J trimming: 7 bases; junction bases outside the gene matches: 11. The CDR3 sequence is 16 residues long. Written as DNA, the CDR3 is TGTGCCAGCAGCCCACTCTTAGCGGGAGATAGTAATGAGCAGTTCTTC. Protein: CASSPLLAGDSNEQFF.

V gene TRBV6-4 combines with J gene TRBJ2-5, with 8 nucleotides matching TRBD1. Trimming cost V 5 bases and J 5 bases; bases outside gene matches: 13. This CDR3 has 16 amino acids. From germline, CDR1 is MRHNA and CDR2 SNTAGT. The CDR3 DNA reads as TGTGCCAGCAGTTTGGACAGGGAAGAACTCAAGGAGACCCAGTACTTC. Encoded protein: CASSLDREELKETQYF.

The chain combines TRBV9 with TRBJ2-2, with D perhaps TRBD2 (6 bases). V was cut by 1 base and J by 3 bases, with 13 bases left in between. Germline loops: CDR1 SGDLS, CDR2 YYNGEE. This CDR3 is built from 16 residues. CDR3 DNA: TGTGCCAGCAGCGTAAGGCCGGGAGCTGACACCGGGGAGCTGTTTTTT. Protein sequence: CASSVRPGADTGELFF.

The rearrangement uses TRBV6-5 and TRBJ1-1; D gene ambiguous. V gave up 0 bases and J gave up 3 bases, with 11 bases separating them. The germline V gene has CDR1 MNHEY and CDR2 SVGAGI. The CDR3 contains 15 residues. CDR3 DNA: TGTGCCAGCAGTTACTCGAGGGCAGGTGACACTGAAGCTTTCTTT. Translating it yields CASSYSRAGDTEAFF.